This T cell receptor beta chain stems from a study of blood T cell repertoires in COVID-19. Study as a whole: The United States, Italy and Spain supplied acute and convalescent COVID-19 samples. The analysed material was cDNA or gDNA that came from T cells, B-cell-depleted T cells, or PBMCs.

Measured with immunoSEQ multiplex PCR; TCRdb has only the in-frame clones, and not every one. Of about 140,000 clones in the sample, just over 85% were seen once. The CDR3 runs to 14 residues. V gave up 3 bases and J gave up 6 bases; unmatched junction bases: 10. CDR1 is SQVTM and CDR2 is ANQGSEA in the germline V gene. The source material was peripheral blood. This rearrangement joins TRBV29-1 to TRBJ2-7, with TRBD2 matching over 8 bases. This receptor was obtained from a woman aged 55-69 years with acute or convalescent COVID-19. CDR3 region: CSVDTASGGLEQYF. DNA of the CDR3: TGCAGCGTTGATACGGCCAGCGGGGGCCTCGAGCAGTACTTC.